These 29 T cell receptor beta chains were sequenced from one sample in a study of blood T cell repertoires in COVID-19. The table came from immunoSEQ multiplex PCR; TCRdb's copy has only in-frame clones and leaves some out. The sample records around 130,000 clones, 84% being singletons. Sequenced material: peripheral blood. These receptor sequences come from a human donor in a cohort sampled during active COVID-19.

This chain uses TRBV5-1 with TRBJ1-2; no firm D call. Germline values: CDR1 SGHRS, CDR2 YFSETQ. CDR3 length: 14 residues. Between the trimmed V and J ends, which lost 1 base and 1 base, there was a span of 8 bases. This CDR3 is CASSLFADNYGYTF. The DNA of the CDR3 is TGCGCCAGCAGCTTGTTTGCGGATAACTATGGCTACACCTTC. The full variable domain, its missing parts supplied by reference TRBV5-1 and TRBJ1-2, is KAGVTQTPRYLIKTRGQQVTLSCSPISGHRSVSWYQQTPGQGLQFLFEYFSETQRNKGNFPGRFSGRQFSNSRSEMNVSTLELGDSALYLCASSLFADNYGYTFGSGTRLTVV.

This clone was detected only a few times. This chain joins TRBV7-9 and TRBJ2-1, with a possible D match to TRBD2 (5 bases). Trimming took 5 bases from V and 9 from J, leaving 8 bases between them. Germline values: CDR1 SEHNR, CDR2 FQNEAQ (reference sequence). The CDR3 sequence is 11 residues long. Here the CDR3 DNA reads TGTGCCAGCAGCCGGGGTGTTGAGCAGTTCTTC. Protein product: CASSRGVEQFF.

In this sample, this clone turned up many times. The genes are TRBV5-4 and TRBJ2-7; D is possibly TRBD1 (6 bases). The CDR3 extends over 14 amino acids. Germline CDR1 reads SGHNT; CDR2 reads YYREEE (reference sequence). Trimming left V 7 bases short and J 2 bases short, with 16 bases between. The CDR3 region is CASSDQGRPYEQYF. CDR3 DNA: TGTGCCAGCTCCGACCAGGGGCGACCCTACGAGCAGTACTTC.

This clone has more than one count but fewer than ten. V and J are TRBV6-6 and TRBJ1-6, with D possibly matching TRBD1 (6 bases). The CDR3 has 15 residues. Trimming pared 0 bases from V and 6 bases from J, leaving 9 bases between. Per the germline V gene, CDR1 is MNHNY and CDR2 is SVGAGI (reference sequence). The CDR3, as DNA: TGTGCCAGCAGTTACTCAGGACAGCTTAATTCACCCCTCCACTTT. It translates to CASSYSGQLNSPLHF.

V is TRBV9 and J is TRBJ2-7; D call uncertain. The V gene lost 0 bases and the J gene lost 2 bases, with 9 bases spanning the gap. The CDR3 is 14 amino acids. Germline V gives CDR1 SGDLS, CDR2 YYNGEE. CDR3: CASSVDPATYEQYF. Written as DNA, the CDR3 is TGTGCCAGCAGCGTAGACCCCGCTACCTACGAGCAGTACTTC.

CDR3 nucleotides: TGTGCCAGCAGCCAAGGCGAGGGGGGGGCAAGTTACAATGAGCAGTTCTTC. Translating gives CASSQGEGGASYNEQFF. J is TRBJ2-1 and V is TRBV4-2; D might be TRBD2 (7 bases). The CDR3 consists of 17 residues. Per the germline V gene, CDR1 is LGHNA and CDR2 is YNFKEQ. Trimming shortened V by 1 base and J by 4 bases, and 17 bases separated the two germline ends.

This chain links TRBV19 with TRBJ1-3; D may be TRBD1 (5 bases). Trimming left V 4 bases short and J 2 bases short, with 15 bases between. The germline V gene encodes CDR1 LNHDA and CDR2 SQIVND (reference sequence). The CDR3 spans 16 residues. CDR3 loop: CASSNRDFRAGNTIYF. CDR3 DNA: TGTGCCAGTAGTAACCGGGACTTTCGCGCTGGAAACACCATATATTTT.

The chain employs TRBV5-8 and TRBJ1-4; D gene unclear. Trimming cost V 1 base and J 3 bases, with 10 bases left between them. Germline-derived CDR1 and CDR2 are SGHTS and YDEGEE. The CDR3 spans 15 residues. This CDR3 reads CASSLRGIANEKLFF. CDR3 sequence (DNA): TGTGCCAGCAGCTTGCGCGGCATCGCTAATGAAAAACTGTTTTTT.

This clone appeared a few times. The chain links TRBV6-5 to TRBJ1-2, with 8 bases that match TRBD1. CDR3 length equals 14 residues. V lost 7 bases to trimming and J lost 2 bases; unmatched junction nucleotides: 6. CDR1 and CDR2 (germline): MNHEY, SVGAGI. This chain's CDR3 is CASKPQGANYGYTF. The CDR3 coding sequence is TGTGCCAGCAAGCCCCAGGGGGCAAACTATGGCTACACCTTC.

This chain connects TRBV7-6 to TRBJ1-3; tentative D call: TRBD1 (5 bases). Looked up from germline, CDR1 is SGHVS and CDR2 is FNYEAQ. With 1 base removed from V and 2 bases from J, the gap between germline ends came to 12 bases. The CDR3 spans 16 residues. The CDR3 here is CASSLVGGYTGNTIYF. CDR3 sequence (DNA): TGTGCCAGCAGCTTAGTCGGGGGTTATACTGGAAACACCATATATTTT. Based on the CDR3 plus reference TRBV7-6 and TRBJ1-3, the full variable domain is GAGVSQSPRYKVTKRGQDVALRCDPISGHVSLYWYRQALGQGPEFLTYFNYEAQQDKSGLPNDRFSAERPEGSISTLTIQRTEQRDSAMYRCASSLVGGYTGNTIYFGEGSWLTVV.

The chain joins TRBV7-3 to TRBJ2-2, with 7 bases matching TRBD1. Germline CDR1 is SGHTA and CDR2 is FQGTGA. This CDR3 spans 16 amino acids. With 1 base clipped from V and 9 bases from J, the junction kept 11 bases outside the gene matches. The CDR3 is CASSLSVTGMARELFF. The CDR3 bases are TGTGCCAGCAGCTTAAGCGTGACAGGGATGGCCAGGGAGCTGTTTTTT.

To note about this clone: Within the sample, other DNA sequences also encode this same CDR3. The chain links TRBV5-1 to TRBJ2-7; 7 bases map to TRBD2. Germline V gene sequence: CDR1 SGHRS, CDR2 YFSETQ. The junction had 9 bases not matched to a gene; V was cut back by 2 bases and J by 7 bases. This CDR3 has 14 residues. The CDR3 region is CASSLRQGAGEQYF. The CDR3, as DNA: TGCGCCAGCAGCTTAAGGCAGGGAGCGGGAGAGCAGTACTTC.

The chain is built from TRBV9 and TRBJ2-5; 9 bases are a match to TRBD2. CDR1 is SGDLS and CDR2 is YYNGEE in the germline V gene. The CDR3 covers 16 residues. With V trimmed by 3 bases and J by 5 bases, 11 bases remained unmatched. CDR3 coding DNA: TGTGCCAGCAGCGGCTCGGGTAGCGGGGGCGGGGAGACCCAGTACTTC. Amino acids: CASSGSGSGGGETQYF.

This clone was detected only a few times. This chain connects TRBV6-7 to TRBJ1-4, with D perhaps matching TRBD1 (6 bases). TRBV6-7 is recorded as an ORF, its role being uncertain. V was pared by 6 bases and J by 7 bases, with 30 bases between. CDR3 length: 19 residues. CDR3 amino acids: CASSDANRVAGLLREKLFF. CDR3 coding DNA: TGTGCCAGCAGCGACGCTAACAGGGTTGCTGGTTTGCTTCGTGAAAAACTGTTTTTT.

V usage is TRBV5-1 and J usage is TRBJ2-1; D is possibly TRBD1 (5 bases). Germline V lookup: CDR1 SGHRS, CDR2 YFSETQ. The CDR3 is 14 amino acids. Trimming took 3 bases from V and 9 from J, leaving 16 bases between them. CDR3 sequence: CASSSTPQVAEQFF. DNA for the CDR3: TGCGCCAGCAGCTCGACCCCACAGGTCGCTGAGCAGTTCTTC. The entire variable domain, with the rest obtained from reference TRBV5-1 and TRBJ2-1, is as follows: KAGVTQTPRYLIKTRGQQVTLSCSPISGHRSVSWYQQTPGQGLQFLFEYFSETQRNKGNFPGRFSGRQFSNSRSEMNVSTLELGDSALYLCASSSTPQVAEQFFGPGTRLTVL.

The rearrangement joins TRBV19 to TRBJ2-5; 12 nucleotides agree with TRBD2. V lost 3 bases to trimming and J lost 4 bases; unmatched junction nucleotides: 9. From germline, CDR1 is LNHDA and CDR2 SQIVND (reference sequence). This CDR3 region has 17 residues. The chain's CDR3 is CASSISPGGLAGETQYF. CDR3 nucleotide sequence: TGTGCCAGTAGTATCAGTCCGGGGGGACTAGCGGGAGAGACCCAGTACTTC.

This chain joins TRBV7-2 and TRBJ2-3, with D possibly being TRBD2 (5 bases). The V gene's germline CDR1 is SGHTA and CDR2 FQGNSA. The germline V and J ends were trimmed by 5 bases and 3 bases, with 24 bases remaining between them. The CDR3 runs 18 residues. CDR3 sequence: CASSRRKPPREITDTQYF. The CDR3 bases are TGTGCCAGCAGCCGGAGGAAGCCCCCTCGAGAAATTACAGATACGCAGTATTTT.

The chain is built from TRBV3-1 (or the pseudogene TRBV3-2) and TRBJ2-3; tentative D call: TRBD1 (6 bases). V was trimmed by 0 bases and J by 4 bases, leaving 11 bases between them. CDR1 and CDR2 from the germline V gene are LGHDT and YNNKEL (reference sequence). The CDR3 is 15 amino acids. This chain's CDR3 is CASSQDGGYSDTQYF. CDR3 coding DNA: TGTGCCAGCAGCCAAGATGGGGGCTATTCAGATACGCAGTATTTT.

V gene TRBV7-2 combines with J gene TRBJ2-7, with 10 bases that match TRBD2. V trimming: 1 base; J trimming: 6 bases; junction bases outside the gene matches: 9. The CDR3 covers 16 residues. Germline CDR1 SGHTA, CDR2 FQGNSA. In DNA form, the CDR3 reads TGTGCCAGCAGCTTAGGCCCTAGCGGGGGTTCGGGCGAGCAGTACTTC. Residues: CASSLGPSGGSGEQYF.

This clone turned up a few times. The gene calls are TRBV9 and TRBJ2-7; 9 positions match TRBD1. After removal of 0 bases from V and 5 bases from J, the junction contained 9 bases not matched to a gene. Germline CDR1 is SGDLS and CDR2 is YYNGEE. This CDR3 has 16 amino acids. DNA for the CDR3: TGTGCCAGCAGCGTAGGTGGAGGACAGGGGATGAACGAGCAGTACTTC. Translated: CASSVGGGQGMNEQYF.

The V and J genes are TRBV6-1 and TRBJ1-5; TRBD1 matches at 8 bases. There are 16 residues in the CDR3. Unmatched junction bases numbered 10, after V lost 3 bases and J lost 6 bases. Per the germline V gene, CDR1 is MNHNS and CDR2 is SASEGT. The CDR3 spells CASSDLGQGTAQPQHF. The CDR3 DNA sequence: TGTGCCAGCAGTGATTTAGGACAGGGAACGGCTCAGCCCCAGCATTTT.

CDR3 nucleotides: TGTGCCAGCAGCAAACCGGGGACAGGGGGCTCCGAGCAGTACTTC. Its protein is CASSKPGTGGSEQYF. The J gene is TRBJ2-7, the V gene TRBV21-1; TRBD1 is the table's D call and was not checked against the DNA. TRBV21-1 is recorded as a pseudogene. This CDR3 is built from 15 residues.

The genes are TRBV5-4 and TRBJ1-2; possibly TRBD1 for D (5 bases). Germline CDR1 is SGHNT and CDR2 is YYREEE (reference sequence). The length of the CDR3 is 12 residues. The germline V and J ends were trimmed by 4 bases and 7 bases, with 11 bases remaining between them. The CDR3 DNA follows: TGTGCCAGCAGCCTTCCGGGGGGTGGCTACACCTTC. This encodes CASSLPGGGYTF.

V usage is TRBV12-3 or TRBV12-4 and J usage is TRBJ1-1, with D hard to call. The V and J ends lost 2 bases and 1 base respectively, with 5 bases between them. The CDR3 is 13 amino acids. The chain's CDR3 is CASSLQANTEAFF. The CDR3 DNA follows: TGTGCCAGCAGTTTACAGGCGAACACTGAAGCTTTCTTT.

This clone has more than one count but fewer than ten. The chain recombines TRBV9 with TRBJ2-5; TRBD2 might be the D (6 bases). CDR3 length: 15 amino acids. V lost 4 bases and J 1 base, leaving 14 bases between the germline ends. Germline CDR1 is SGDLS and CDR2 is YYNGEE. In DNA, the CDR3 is TGTGCCAGCAGCTTGCGCGGGGCCGGCCAAGAGACCCAGTACTTC. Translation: CASSLRGAGQETQYF.

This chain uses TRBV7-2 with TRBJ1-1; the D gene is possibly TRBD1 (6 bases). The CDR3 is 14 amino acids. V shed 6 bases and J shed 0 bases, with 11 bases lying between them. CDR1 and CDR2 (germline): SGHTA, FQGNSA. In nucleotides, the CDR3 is TGTGCCAGCAGGACGACAGGCGTGAACACTGAAGCTTTCTTT. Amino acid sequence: CASRTTGVNTEAFF. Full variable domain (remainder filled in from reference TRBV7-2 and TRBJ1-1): GAGVSQSPSNKVTEKGKDVELRCDPISGHTALYWYRQSLGQGLEFLIYFQGNSAPDKSGLPSDRFSAERTGGSVSTLTIQRTQQEDSAVYLCASRTTGVNTEAFFGQGTRLTVV.

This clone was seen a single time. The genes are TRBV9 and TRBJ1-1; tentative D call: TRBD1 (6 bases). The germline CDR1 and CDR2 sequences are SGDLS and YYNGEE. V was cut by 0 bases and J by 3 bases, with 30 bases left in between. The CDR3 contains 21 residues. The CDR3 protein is CASSVAGRGASASTSDTEAFF. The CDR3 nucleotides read TGTGCCAGCAGCGTAGCGGGGCGGGGGGCGTCGGCCTCCACCTCGGACACTGAAGCTTTCTTT. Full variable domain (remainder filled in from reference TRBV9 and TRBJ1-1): DSGVTQTPKHLITATGQRVTLRCSPRSGDLSVYWYQQSLDQGLQFLIQYYNGEERAKGNILERFSAQQFPDLHSELNLSSLELGDSALYFCASSVAGRGASASTSDTEAFFGQGTRLTVV.

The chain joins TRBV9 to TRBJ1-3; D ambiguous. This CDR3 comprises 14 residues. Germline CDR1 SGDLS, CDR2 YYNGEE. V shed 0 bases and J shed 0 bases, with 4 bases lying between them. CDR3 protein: CASSVAVSGNTIYF. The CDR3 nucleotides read TGTGCCAGCAGCGTAGCCGTCTCTGGAAACACCATATATTTT.

CDR3 bases: TGTGCCAGCAATTTACACCCCAGGGGGAACACTGAAGCTTTCTTT. Encoded protein: CASNLHPRGNTEAFF. V gene TRBV6-6 combines with J gene TRBJ1-1; perhaps TRBD1 as D (6 bases). The CDR3 sequence is 15 residues long. The germline CDR1 and CDR2 sequences are MNHNY and SVGAGI (reference sequence). V was cut by 7 bases and J by 1 base, with 16 bases left in between.